This entry lists 20 T cell receptor beta chains sequenced from one sample in a study of metastatic and nonmetastatic thyroid tumors (dated by TCRdb to about 2020). Before undergoing thyroid surgery, none of the patients had been given any kind of treatment. Receptor amplification or capture employed PCR. Instrument on record: Illumina HiSeq 4000. Using fastp trimming at Q25 and MiXCR clonotype assembly, TCRdb reanalyzed the public sequencing data and kept in-frame beta chains. This sample holds roughly 28,000 clones; roughly 26% were observed only once. The ten largest clones add up to approximately 6% of the sample. The specimen was blood. All receptors come from a female donor with papillary thyroid cancer or a benign thyroid nodule (not recorded which). Some clones in this sample may be carry-over from other donors' samples.

The chain is built from TRBV20-1 and TRBJ2-1, with D perhaps being TRBD1 or TRBD2 (5 bases each). With 1 base removed from V and 8 bases from J, the gap between germline ends came to 15 bases. Per the germline V gene, CDR1 is DFQATT and CDR2 is SNEGSKA (reference sequence). This CDR3 is built from 14 residues. The CDR3, as DNA: TGCAGTGCTAGAGTCCAGGGAGTCTCGGATGAGCAGTTCTTC. Amino acid sequence: CSARVQGVSDEQFF.

At least ten counts were recorded for this clone. The chain recombines TRBV30 with TRBJ1-1, with unresolved D. Germline values: CDR1 GTSNPN, CDR2 SVGIG (reference sequence). Trimming removed 0 bases from V and 7 bases from J, with 12 bases in between. The length of the CDR3 is 13 residues. DNA for the CDR3: TGTGCCTGGAGTGTAGGGCATTGGGGTGAAGCTTTCTTT. Its translation is CAWSVGHWGEAFF.

The chain couples TRBV11-2 to TRBJ2-1; TRBD1 agrees at 7 bases. Germline assignment: CDR1 SGHAT and CDR2 FQNNGV. CDR3 length: 16 amino acids. V lost 0 bases to trimming and J lost 0 bases; unmatched junction nucleotides: 2. CDR3 sequence (DNA): TGTGCCAGCAGCTTAGAACAGGGGAGCTCCTACAATGAGCAGTTCTTC. It yields the protein CASSLEQGSSYNEQFF.

This clone was observed a few times. Its ends do not fully match the called genes, so a read error is possible. As DNA, the CDR3 is TGTGCCACCAGCGGGGTACAGTGTAGGGCCGGGGATCTGTTTTTT. Protein product: CATSGVQCRAGDLFF. V and J are TRBV15 and TRBJ2-2; possible D gene TRBD2, 5 bases. Per germline, CDR1 LNHNV and CDR2 YYDKDF (reference sequence). The length of the CDR3 is 15 residues.

This clone has ten or more counts. The chain carries TRBV4-2 and TRBJ1-2; a possible D gene is TRBD1 (5 bases). This CDR3 contains 15 residues. Deletions cut 3 bases from V and 3 bases from J, with 14 bases between. Germline values: CDR1 LGHNA, CDR2 YNFKEQ. The CDR3 region is CASSQDRRGDYGYTF. In DNA, the CDR3 is TGTGCCAGCAGCCAGGATCGAAGGGGTGACTATGGCTACACCTTC.

This clone has just a few counts. The chain has TRBV6-1 and TRBJ2-2; possible D gene TRBD1, 6 bases. CDR1 and CDR2 from the germline V gene are MNHNS and SASEGT. Trimming removed 6 bases at V and 6 bases at J, with 14 bases between. There are 14 residues in the CDR3. The DNA for the CDR3 is TGTGCCAGCAGGCACGGGACATTCGCCGGGGAGCTGTTTTTT. This translates into CASRHGTFAGELFF.

This clone was detected ten times or more. The chain recombines TRBV5-6 with TRBJ2-3, with 11 positions matching TRBD2. J lost 3 bases, V lost 4 bases, and 4 bases had no gene match. The CDR3 runs 15 residues. The germline V gene has CDR1 SGHDT and CDR2 YYEEEE. The CDR3 DNA sequence: TGTGCCAGCAGCAATAGCGGGAGGGCAACAGATACGCAGTATTTT. Residues: CASSNSGRATDTQYF.

The V gene is TRBV2, the J gene TRBJ2-7, with a tentative D call TRBD1 (6 bases). Germline V CDR1 and CDR2: SNHLY, FYNNEI. V lost 8 bases to trimming and J lost 2 bases, with 7 bases between them. The CDR3 is 11 residues long. The DNA of the CDR3 is TGTGCCAGCGGGGACACCTACGAGCAGTACTTC. Protein product: CASGDTYEQYF.

This clone was counted many times. The V and J genes are TRBV11-3 and TRBJ2-3, with D perhaps TRBD1 (7 bases). Trimming removed 3 bases from V and 2 bases from J, with 15 bases in between. The germline CDR1 and CDR2 sequences are SGHNT and YENEEA. This CDR3 is built from 16 residues. The CDR3 is CASSLGRGVLTDTQYF. CDR3 DNA: TGTGCCAGCAGCTTGGGCAGGGGGGTCCTCACAGATACGCAGTATTTT.

This clone was picked up many times. The rearrangement joins TRBV20-1 to TRBJ2-2; D may correspond to TRBD1 or TRBD2 (6 bases each). CDR3 length equals 15 residues. Germline loops: CDR1 DFQATT, CDR2 SNEGSKA (reference sequence). V lost 6 bases, J lost 1 base, and 15 bases lay in between. CDR3 nucleotides: TGCAGTGCCTCAGGGGTGGAGGGGAACACCGGGGAGCTGTTTTTT. It encodes CSASGVEGNTGELFF.

The chain combines TRBV20-1 with TRBJ2-1, with 8 bases matching TRBD2. V gave up 6 bases and J gave up 8 bases; unmatched junction bases: 15. CDR3 size: 15 residues. Germline CDR1 and CDR2: DFQATT and SNEGSKA (reference sequence). The CDR3 reads CSAILGTRMSHEQFF. The CDR3 coding sequence is TGCAGTGCGATTCTCGGGACTAGGATGTCTCATGAGCAGTTCTTC.

This clone occurred many times. An end of the junction differs from the germline gene, which may be a read error. Other DNA variants within this sample encode the same CDR3. As DNA, the CDR3 is TGTGCTAGCAGTGAGGGGTATGGCTACACCTTC. It specifies CASSEGYGYTF. This rearrangement joins TRBV6-4 to TRBJ1-2, with TRBD1 as a possible D gene (5 bases). The CDR3 runs 11 residues. Germline assignment: CDR1 MRHNA and CDR2 SNTAGT.

Many counts were recorded for this clone. The chain carries TRBV2 and TRBJ2-3; no firm D call. The CDR3 runs to 14 residues. The germline CDR1 and CDR2 sequences are SNHLY and FYNNEI. The V end was cut by 2 bases, the J end by 2 bases, with 8 bases between. The CDR3 region is CASSELGYTDTQYF. CDR3 DNA sequence: TGTGCCAGCAGTGAACTAGGATACACAGATACGCAGTATTTT.

This clone has ten or more counts. The chain carries TRBV3-1 and TRBJ2-3, with D perhaps TRBD2 (6 bases). The CDR3 covers 14 residues. Germline values: CDR1 LGHDT, CDR2 YNNKEL (reference sequence). V gave up 3 bases and J gave up 3 bases, with 10 bases separating them. The CDR3 DNA sequence: TGTGCCAGCAGCCACGGAGCGGGTACAGATACGCAGTATTTT. The encoded protein is CASSHGAGTDTQYF.

The table lists this clone with a few counts. V gene TRBV6-1 combines with J gene TRBJ2-2, with 10 nucleotides matching TRBD1. Trimming cost V 6 bases and J 5 bases; bases outside gene matches: 9. The CDR3 extends over 16 amino acids. CDR1 and CDR2 (germline): MNHNS, SASEGT. CDR3 residues: CASRTWTGGGTGELFF. CDR3 DNA sequence: TGTGCCAGCAGAACTTGGACAGGGGGTGGAACCGGGGAGCTGTTTTTT.

J is TRBJ1-1 and V is TRBV11-3; D unclear. V lost 3 bases to trimming and J lost 2 bases, with 7 bases between them. Germline values: CDR1 SGHNT, CDR2 YENEEA. This CDR3 contains 13 residues. CDR3 sequence reads: CASSFQANTEAFF. The CDR3 bases are TGTGCCAGCAGCTTTCAGGCAAACACTGAAGCTTTCTTT.

This clone was seen many times. The chain carries TRBV5-1 and TRBJ2-5; 7 nucleotides match TRBD1. This CDR3 comprises 15 residues. Germline V gene sequence: CDR1 SGHRS, CDR2 YFSETQ. The V gene end was trimmed by 2 bases and the J gene end by 0 bases; junction bases not matched to a gene: 4. The CDR3 sequence: CASSLQTGYQETQYF. As DNA, the CDR3 is TGCGCCAGCAGCTTACAGACAGGGTACCAAGAGACCCAGTACTTC.

Many counts were recorded for this clone. V gene TRBV10-2 combines with J gene TRBJ1-1; 8 bases match TRBD1. The V gene's germline CDR1 is WSHSY and CDR2 SAAADI. The CDR3 covers 14 residues. V was pared by 4 bases and J by 5 bases, with 6 bases of the junction left unmatched. CDR3 in amino acids: CASSAQGARTEAFF. CDR3 in DNA: TGCGCCAGCAGTGCCCAGGGGGCAAGGACTGAAGCTTTCTTT.

This clone was observed at least ten times. The chain couples TRBV5-6 to TRBJ2-2; 7 bases line up with TRBD2. J lost 5 bases, V lost 3 bases, and 10 bases had no gene match. CDR3 length: 16 amino acids. Germline V gene lookup returns CDR1 SGHDT and CDR2 YYEEEE. CDR3 in amino acids: CASSSMGGSWTGELFF. CDR3 sequence (DNA): TGTGCCAGCAGCTCCATGGGGGGGAGTTGGACCGGGGAGCTGTTTTTT.

This clone is labeled medium-sized. CDR3 protein: CASSEWGTGIYEQYF. CDR3 sequence (DNA): TGTGCCAGCAGTGAATGGGGGACAGGGATCTACGAGCAGTACTTC. The V and J genes are TRBV6-1 and TRBJ2-7, with TRBD1 matching 9 bases. The germline V gene has CDR1 MNHNS and CDR2 SASEGT. The V segment lost 2 bases and the J segment 3 bases; nucleotides outside the gene matches: 5. This CDR3 has 15 amino acids.